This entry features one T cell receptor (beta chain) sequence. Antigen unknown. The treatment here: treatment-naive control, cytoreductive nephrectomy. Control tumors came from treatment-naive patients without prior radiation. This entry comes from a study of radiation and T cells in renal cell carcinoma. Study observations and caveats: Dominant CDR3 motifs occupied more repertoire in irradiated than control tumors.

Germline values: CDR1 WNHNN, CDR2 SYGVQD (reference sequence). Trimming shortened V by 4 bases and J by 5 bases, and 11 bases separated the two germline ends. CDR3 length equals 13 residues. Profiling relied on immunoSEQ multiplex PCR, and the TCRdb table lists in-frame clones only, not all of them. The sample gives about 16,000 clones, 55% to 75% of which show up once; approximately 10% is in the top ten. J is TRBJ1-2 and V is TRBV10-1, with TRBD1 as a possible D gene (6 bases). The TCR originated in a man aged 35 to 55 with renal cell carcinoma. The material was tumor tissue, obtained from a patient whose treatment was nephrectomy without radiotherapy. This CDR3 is CASSVDRKYGYTF. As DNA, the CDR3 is TGCGCCAGCAGTGTGGACAGAAAGTATGGCTACACCTTC.